A single sample is the source of the 26 T cell receptor beta chains below, sequenced in a study of cytomegalovirus exposure and HLA in healthy donors. Researchers ran the PCR with 60 Vbeta and 13 Jbeta primers. The assay was immunoSEQ multiplex PCR, and TCRdb's table has in-frame clones only and misses some. The sample lists about 120,000 clones, roughly four fifths seen once, with around 1.6% in the top ten. Material for sequencing was PBMCs. These receptor sequences come from a woman aged 18-29 years in good health and CMV-seronegative.

V is TRBV7-9 and J is TRBJ2-1; 7 bases are a match to TRBD2. The CDR3 has 16 amino acids. J was trimmed by 3 bases and V by 5 bases; bases with no gene match: 10. Germline V gives CDR1 SEHNR, CDR2 FQNEAQ (reference sequence). CDR3 loop: CASSPKGRDYYNEQFF. CDR3 in DNA: TGTGCCAGCAGCCCGAAGGGGAGGGATTACTACAATGAGCAGTTCTTC.

This sequence joins TRBV4-1 and TRBJ1-2; possibly TRBD1 for D (6 bases). Germline V gene data show CDR1 as MGHRA and CDR2 as YSYEKL. V gave up 1 base and J gave up 7 bases, with 16 bases separating them. This CDR3 comprises 15 residues. The CDR3 bases are TGCGCCAGCAGCCAAGTAAGGGACAACCGAGGTGGCTACACCTTC. Residues: CASSQVRDNRGGYTF.

The V and J genes are TRBV5-6 and TRBJ1-1, with a weak D call TRBD1 (6 bases). The CDR3 consists of 14 residues. Trimming removed 5 bases at V and 3 bases at J, with 14 bases between. The germline CDR1 and CDR2 sequences are SGHDT and YYEEEE. CDR3 sequence: CASSPDGGDTEAFF. The CDR3 DNA sequence: TGTGCCAGCAGTCCGGATGGGGGCGACACTGAAGCTTTCTTT.

The chain employs TRBV6-5 and TRBJ1-1, with D maybe TRBD1 (5 bases). Between the trimmed V and J ends, which lost 0 bases and 0 bases, there was a span of 11 bases. The CDR3 runs 16 residues. Looked up from germline, CDR1 is MNHEY and CDR2 is SVGAGI. CDR3 amino acids: CASSYSGRPMNTEAFF. Here the CDR3 DNA reads TGTGCCAGCAGTTACTCGGGGCGGCCCATGAACACTGAAGCTTTCTTT.

The V call is TRBV6-5, the J call TRBJ2-7, with 11 bases that match TRBD1. V was clipped by 2 bases and J by 4 bases; unmatched bases: 1. This CDR3 is built from 14 residues. Per germline, CDR1 MNHEY and CDR2 SVGAGI. CDR3 in amino acids: CASSYGQGAYEQYF. CDR3 nucleotide sequence: TGTGCCAGCAGTTACGGACAGGGGGCATACGAGCAGTACTTC.

The chain uses TRBV6-5 and TRBJ1-2; 7 bases fit TRBD1. The CDR3 sequence is 14 residues long. Germline-derived CDR1 and CDR2 are MNHEY and SVGAGI. V trimming: 5 bases; J trimming: 4 bases; junction bases outside the gene matches: 7. The CDR3 nucleotides are TGTGCCAGCAGTAAAACAGGGGCTACCTATGGCTACACCTTC. This gives the protein CASSKTGATYGYTF.

This chain connects TRBV15 to TRBJ1-1; D might be TRBD1 (5 bases). The CDR3 length is 15 residues. The V gene lost 0 bases and the J gene lost 11 bases, with 19 bases spanning the gap. Germline-derived CDR1 and CDR2 are LNHNV and YYDKDF (reference sequence). CDR3 protein: CATSRDFVGVSSAFF. The CDR3 DNA is TGTGCCACCAGCAGAGATTTCGTAGGGGTAAGTTCGGCTTTCTTT.

This clone was counted a few times. This chain connects TRBV5-1 to TRBJ2-3; TRBD1 aligns across 7 bases. The ends lost 3 bases at V and 4 bases at J; junction bases unmatched: 2. The length of the CDR3 is 13 residues. Germline V gives CDR1 SGHRS, CDR2 YFSETQ. CDR3 residues: CASSSGTADTQYF. CDR3 sequence (DNA): TGCGCCAGCAGCTCGGGGACAGCAGATACGCAGTATTTT. Drawing the rest from reference TRBV5-1 and TRBJ2-3, the complete variable domain is KAGVTQTPRYLIKTRGQQVTLSCSPISGHRSVSWYQQTPGQGLQFLFEYFSETQRNKGNFPGRFSGRQFSNSRSEMNVSTLELGDSALYLCASSSGTADTQYFGPGTRLTVL.

The V and J genes are TRBV2 and TRBJ1-5; 10 bases fit TRBD1. This CDR3 is built from 14 residues. Per the germline V gene, CDR1 is SNHLY and CDR2 is FYNNEI. J gave up 6 bases and V 10 bases, and 9 bases lay outside the gene matches. This CDR3 is CATKKGQGVQPQHF. CDR3 DNA: TGTGCCACCAAGAAAGGACAGGGGGTTCAGCCCCAGCATTTT.

The gene calls are TRBV9 and TRBJ1-4, with 8 bases fitting TRBD1. The germline gives CDR1 SGDLS, CDR2 YYNGEE. After removal of 3 bases from V and 6 bases from J, the junction contained 16 bases not matched to a gene. This CDR3 comprises 18 residues. The CDR3 loop is CASSAAGRGLFGHEKLFF. The DNA for the CDR3 is TGTGCCAGCAGCGCGGCAGGCAGGGGGCTTTTCGGTCATGAAAAACTGTTTTTT.

Comments on this clone: The junction does not match germline at one end; this may be a read error. The genes are TRBV2 and TRBJ1-2; 11 bases line up with TRBD1. Germline V gives CDR1 SNHLY, CDR2 FYNNEI. This CDR3 has 14 amino acids. DNA of the CDR3: TGTGCCAGCAAAGGACAGGGGGCTAAGTATGGCTACACCTTC. It codes for CASKGQGAKYGYTF.

The chain carries TRBV15 and TRBJ1-6, with D hard to call. Germline V CDR1 and CDR2: LNHNV, YYDKDF (reference sequence). The CDR3 is 14 residues long. Trimming removed 5 bases from V and 6 bases from J, with 11 bases in between. The CDR3 nucleotides read TGTGCCACCAGCCCCCGGAGCGGTAATTCACCCCTCCACTTT. Residues: CATSPRSGNSPLHF.

The chain recombines TRBV7-2 with TRBJ2-3; 7 positions match TRBD2. The junction had 18 bases not matched to a gene; V was cut back by 5 bases and J by 1 base. The CDR3 is made up of 19 amino acids. Germline lookup yields CDR1 SGHTA and CDR2 FQGNSA. CDR3 amino acids: CASSPRSREATSRTDTQYF. In DNA form, the CDR3 reads TGTGCCAGCAGCCCGCGATCACGGGAGGCTACCAGCCGCACAGATACGCAGTATTTT.

The table lists this clone with a count of one. The rearrangement links TRBV6-1 to TRBJ2-7, with 9 positions matching TRBD1. V dropped 7 bases and J dropped 0; count of bases not matched to a gene: 7. From germline, CDR1 is MNHNS and CDR2 SASEGT. The CDR3 runs 15 residues. CDR3: CASTLLGQGSYEQYF. CDR3 coding DNA: TGTGCCAGCACGTTGTTGGGACAGGGCTCCTACGAGCAGTACTTC.

This clone turned up a few times. A read error is likely, as this CDR3 ends without the conserved phenylalanine or tryptophan. No DNA is shown, since the ends of the CDR3 on it are uncertain; the CDR3 is the one TCRdb lists. The chain is built from TRBV6-1 and TRBJ1-1; TRBD1 is taken as the D call from the table, unchecked against the DNA. Inclusive of both ends, the CDR3 amounts to 15 amino acids. Germline-derived CDR1 and CDR2 are MNHNS and SASEGT. CDR3 sequence: CASSERATGGFEALV.

The chain has TRBV30 and TRBJ1-1; tentatively, D is TRBD1 (5 bases). Germline loops: CDR1 GTSNPN, CDR2 SVGIG (reference sequence). The CDR3 is 13 amino acids. V lost 5 bases and J 7 bases, leaving 17 bases between the germline ends. The CDR3 is CAWASGGEYEAFF. In DNA, the CDR3 is TGTGCCTGGGCCTCCGGGGGGGAGTATGAAGCTTTCTTT.

The chain uses TRBV6-1 and TRBJ1-2; 7 bases map to TRBD1. Germline V gene sequence: CDR1 MNHNS, CDR2 SASEGT. The V gene end was trimmed by 6 bases and the J gene end by 3 bases; junction bases not matched to a gene: 10. The CDR3 spans 15 residues. DNA for the CDR3: TGTGCCAGCAGACCACCGACAGGGCCATACTATGGCTACACCTTC. Its translation is CASRPPTGPYYGYTF.

The V gene is TRBV5-1, the J gene TRBJ2-1; TRBD1 might be the D (6 bases). The germline CDR1 and CDR2 sequences are SGHRS and YFSETQ. V lost 0 bases, J lost 0 bases, and 10 bases lay in between. This CDR3 is 16 amino acids long. The CDR3 DNA is TGCGCCAGCAGCTTGGAAGGGGACATCTCCTACAATGAGCAGTTCTTC. As protein: CASSLEGDISYNEQFF.

This clone turned up a few times. This chain connects TRBV6-5 to TRBJ1-3; D call uncertain. V gave up 3 bases and J gave up 2 bases, with 5 bases separating them. Germline V CDR1 and CDR2: MNHEY, SVGAGI. This CDR3 region has 13 residues. CDR3 region: CASSYTAGNTIYF. Here the CDR3 DNA reads TGTGCCAGCAGTTATACAGCTGGAAACACCATATATTTT.

The table lists this clone with a count of one. The J gene is TRBJ1-2, the V gene TRBV27; TRBD1 matches 7 bases. Germline V lookup: CDR1 MNHEY, CDR2 SMNVEV (reference sequence). Losses at the gene ends were 4 bases for V and 7 bases for J; bases not matched to a gene: 3. The CDR3 is 12 amino acids. The CDR3 nucleotides read TGTGCCAGCAGTTCGACAGGGTTTGGCTACACCTTC. The encoded protein is CASSSTGFGYTF.

The DNA for the CDR3 is TGTGCCAGCAGCCACGGAGGGACTGAAGCTTTCTTT. Translating gives CASSHGGTEAFF. The chain couples TRBV5-6 to TRBJ1-1; no firm D call. The CDR3 is made up of 12 amino acids. V shed 4 bases and J shed 5 bases, with 9 bases lying between them. The germline V gene has CDR1 SGHDT and CDR2 YYEEEE.

This clone has just a few counts. The chain has TRBV10-1 and TRBJ2-3, with D tentatively TRBD2 (6 bases). This CDR3 spans 16 amino acids. Trimming pared 3 bases from V and 0 bases from J, leaving 13 bases between. The germline CDR1 and CDR2 sequences are WNHNN and SYGVQD (reference sequence). As DNA, the CDR3 is TGCGCCAGCAGTGAAATCCTGGCGGGGAGCACAGATACGCAGTATTTT. It translates to CASSEILAGSTDTQYF.

The chain is built from TRBV7-9 and TRBJ1-4; D unresolved. CDR3 length: 13 amino acids. V shed 3 bases and J shed 8 bases, with 10 bases lying between them. Germline values: CDR1 SEHNR, CDR2 FQNEAQ (reference sequence). CDR3 sequence (DNA): TGTGCCAGCAGCTTTTTCGGGGTGGAAAAACTGTTTTTT. Translating gives CASSFFGVEKLFF.

V is TRBV5-1 and J is TRBJ1-1, with D uncertain. The CDR3 sequence is 13 residues long. V gave up 1 base and J gave up 2 bases, with 6 bases separating them. Per germline, CDR1 SGHRS and CDR2 YFSETQ. This chain's CDR3 is CASSLIYNTEAFF. DNA for the CDR3: TGCGCCAGCAGCTTGATCTACAACACTGAAGCTTTCTTT.

This clone was counted a few times. The chain couples TRBV28 to TRBJ1-2; no definite D call. The CDR3 spans 17 residues. Looked up from germline, CDR1 is MDHEN and CDR2 is SYDVKM. Trimming cost V 4 bases and J 0 bases, with 18 bases left between them. The CDR3: CASSSPPGSGSNYGYTF. CDR3 sequence (DNA): TGTGCCAGCAGTTCCCCCCCGGGCAGCGGGTCTAACTATGGCTACACCTTC.

V is TRBV4-2 and J is TRBJ1-1, with D tentatively TRBD1 (6 bases). This CDR3 contains 14 residues. Trimming removed 3 bases from V and 1 base from J, with 9 bases in between. The germline V gene encodes CDR1 LGHNA and CDR2 YNFKEQ. The chain's CDR3 is CASSHLQGNTEAFF. The CDR3 nucleotides are TGTGCCAGCAGCCACTTACAGGGGAACACTGAAGCTTTCTTT.